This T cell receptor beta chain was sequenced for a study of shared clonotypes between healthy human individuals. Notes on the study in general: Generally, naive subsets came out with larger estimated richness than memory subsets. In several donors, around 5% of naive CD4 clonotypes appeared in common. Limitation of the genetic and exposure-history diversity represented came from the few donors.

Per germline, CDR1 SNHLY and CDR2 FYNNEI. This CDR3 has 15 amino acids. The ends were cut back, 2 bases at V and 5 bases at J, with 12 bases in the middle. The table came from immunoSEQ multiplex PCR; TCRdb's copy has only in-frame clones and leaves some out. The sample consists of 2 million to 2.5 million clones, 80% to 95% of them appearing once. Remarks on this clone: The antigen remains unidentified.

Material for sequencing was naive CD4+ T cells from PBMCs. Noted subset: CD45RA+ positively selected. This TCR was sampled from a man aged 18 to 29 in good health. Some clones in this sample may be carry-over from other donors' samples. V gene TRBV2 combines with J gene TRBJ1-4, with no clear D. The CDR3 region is CASSELTGSNEKLFF. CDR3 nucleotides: TGTGCCAGCAGTGAATTGACGGGATCGAATGAAAAACTGTTTTTT.